Each of the 6 T cell receptor beta chains below was sequenced from the same sample in a study of T cells after yellow fever vaccination. TCRdb re-analysed the 5' RACE reads in MiXCR, keeping a single row per CDR3 protein. The repertoire holds fewer than 500,000 distinct CDR3 sequences, with about 17% as singletons. The specimen comprised PBMCs, sampled before the yellow fever booster vaccination. The receptors were sampled from a man between 18 and 29 years old who received the YFV17D yellow fever vaccine.

This clonotype was recorded many times. The V and J genes are TRBV4-3 and TRBJ2-5; a weak D match, TRBD2 (5 bases). CDR3 length equals 16 residues. V shed 0 bases and J shed 5 bases, with 16 bases lying between them. CDR1 and CDR2 (germline): LGHNA, YSLEER. The DNA of the CDR3 is TGCGCCAGCAGCCAAGATTGGGCCGAGGGAAGGGAGACCCAGTACTTC. The encoded protein is CASSQDWAEGRETQYF.

A few counts support this clonotype. The V gene is TRBV18, the J gene TRBJ2-4; no definite D call. Between the trimmed V and J ends, which lost 3 bases and 6 bases, there was a span of 9 bases. Germline lookup yields CDR1 KGHSH and CDR2 LQKENI. The CDR3 contains 13 residues. The CDR3 coding sequence is TGTGCCAGCTCACCGGACCCTAGAAACATTCAGTACTTC. Its translation is CASSPDPRNIQYF. Together with reference TRBV18 and TRBJ2-4, the CDR3 gives the full variable domain: NAGVMQNPRHLVRRRGQEARLRCSPMKGHSHVYWYRQLPEEGLKFMVYLQKENIIDESGMPKERFSAEFPKEGPSILRIQQVVRGDSAAYFCASSPDPRNIQYFGAGTRLSVL.

This clonotype was seen a handful of times. The rearrangement joins TRBV4-2 to TRBJ2-5; 9 bases are shared with TRBD1. The V and J ends lost 4 bases and 1 base, in that order; junction bases with no gene match: 4. The CDR3 contains 15 residues. Germline CDR1 LGHNA, CDR2 YNFKEQ. The chain's CDR3 is CASSPPGQGQETQYF. The CDR3 bases are TGTGCCAGCAGCCCGCCGGGACAGGGCCAAGAGACCCAGTACTTC.

The chain couples TRBV5-6 to TRBJ2-3, with TRBD1 matching over 9 bases. This CDR3 spans 17 amino acids. The V gene end was trimmed by 4 bases and the J gene end by 7 bases; junction bases not matched to a gene: 16. Looked up from germline, CDR1 is SGHDT and CDR2 is YYEEEE. CDR3 in amino acids: CASSQIIPGQGVHTQYF. In DNA, the CDR3 is TGTGCCAGCAGCCAAATCATACCGGGACAGGGAGTACATACGCAGTATTTT.

The chain is built from TRBV20-1 and TRBJ2-7, with a possible D match to TRBD1 (5 bases). CDR1 and CDR2 from the germline V gene are DFQATT and SNEGSKA (reference sequence). V was clipped by 0 bases and J by 6 bases, with 12 bases between them. The CDR3 has 13 residues. CDR3 sequence: CSARDSRVGEQYF. The CDR3 DNA reads as TGCAGTGCTAGAGATAGCAGGGTCGGCGAGCAGTACTTC.

The chain employs TRBV27 and TRBJ2-4, with 8 bases aligning to TRBD2. From germline, CDR1 is MNHEY and CDR2 SMNVEV (reference sequence). The CDR3 has 18 amino acids. J was trimmed by 0 bases and V by 6 bases; bases with no gene match: 13. The CDR3 protein is CASRTLQAGEIAKNIQYF. CDR3 in DNA: TGTGCCAGCAGAACCCTTCAAGCGGGGGAAATAGCCAAAAACATTCAGTACTTC.